This note documents a single TCR beta chain sequence. TCRdb re-called the 5' RACE reads through MiXCR, storing one row per CDR3 protein. The table includes roughly 45,000 distinct CDR3 sequences, about 32% detected once. The CDR3 loop spans 14 amino acids. The germline CDR1 and CDR2 sequences are SGHRS and YFSETQ. V was pared by 0 bases and J by 4 bases, with 8 bases between. This TCR was recovered from a female donor with breast cancer. The chain combines TRBV5-1 with TRBJ2-1; a possible D gene is TRBD2 (6 bases). Sample: tumor-infiltrating memory CD4+ T cells sorted from the breast tumor. Subset: memory CD4+ T cells, CD4+CD45RO+CD25-. The CDR3 region is CASSLGAGYNEQFF. CDR3 coding DNA: TGCGCCAGCAGCTTGGGGGCGGGATACAATGAGCAGTTCTTC.